These 15 T cell receptor beta chains share one sample of origin, sequenced in a study of CD4+ T cells in melanoma. This table comes from immunoSEQ multiplex PCR, and its TCRdb copy is limited to in-frame clones, with some not included. The profile covers around 55,000 clones, with over 60% appearing a single time and about 5% taken by the ten largest. Sequencing was performed on tumor tissue. The receptor set was obtained from a human donor with melanoma.

This chain connects TRBV6-5 to TRBJ2-5, with D unresolved. This CDR3 is 14 amino acids long. V was cut by 7 bases and J by 2 bases, with 14 bases left in between. Germline V gene lookup returns CDR1 MNHEY and CDR2 SVGAGI. The CDR3 region has the DNA TGTGCCAGCACCCCACCGGACGGTCAAGAGACCCAGTACTTC. Translation: CASTPPDGQETQYF.

The V call is TRBV2, the J call TRBJ2-1; D might be TRBD1 (6 bases). CDR3 size: 18 residues. Germline assignment: CDR1 SNHLY and CDR2 FYNNEI. Trimming pared 0 bases from V and 1 base from J, leaving 16 bases between. The CDR3 DNA reads as TGTGCCAGCAGTGAAGCGCTTCTGAGGACAGCATCCTACAATGAGCAGTTCTTC. Translation: CASSEALLRTASYNEQFF.

The rearrangement uses TRBV23-1 and TRBJ1-5; 7 positions match TRBD1. TRBV23-1 is assigned to the ORF class and has an uncertain function. J gave up 0 bases and V 0 bases, and 20 bases lay outside the gene matches. There are 22 residues in the CDR3. The CDR3 bases are TGCGCCAGCAGTCAATCGGCCCCCTTGGTAGGGGGCAACCTCAATAGCAATCAGCCCCAGCATTTT. Amino acids: CASSQSAPLVGGNLNSNQPQHF.

The rearrangement joins TRBV27 to TRBJ2-5; 14 bases fit TRBD2. The CDR3 is 17 amino acids. Per germline, CDR1 MNHEY and CDR2 SMNVEV (reference sequence). Trimming at V came to 5 bases and at J to 7 bases, leaving 12 bases not matched to a gene. The CDR3 nucleotides are TGTGCCAGCAGTCAAGGAAGACTAGCGGGGGGGTTGGGGACCCAGTACTTC. Protein: CASSQGRLAGGLGTQYF.

The chain links TRBV7-9 to TRBJ1-2; D is possibly TRBD1 (5 bases). The V end lost 5 bases, the J end lost 4 bases, and 11 bases lay between the germline ends. Germline values: CDR1 SEHNR, CDR2 FQNEAQ (reference sequence). The CDR3 is 13 residues long. The CDR3 loop is CASSETETYGYTF. In DNA form, the CDR3 reads TGTGCCAGCAGCGAGACAGAGACCTATGGCTACACCTTC.

The chain uses TRBV6-6 and TRBJ1-1; D is unclear. Trimming left V 2 bases short and J 0 bases short, with 7 bases between. This CDR3 has 14 residues. Germline CDR1 is MNHNY and CDR2 is SVGAGI (reference sequence). The CDR3 region has the DNA TGTGCCAGCAGTTACCGCAGGCTGAACACTGAAGCTTTCTTT. Its protein is CASSYRRLNTEAFF.

The V and J genes are TRBV4-2 and TRBJ2-5, with 7 bases lining up with TRBD2. The CDR3 covers 15 residues. Trimming at V came to 2 bases and at J to 2 bases, leaving 5 bases not matched to a gene. CDR1 and CDR2 (germline): LGHNA, YNFKEQ. The DNA of the CDR3 is TGTGCCAGCAGCCAACTACGGGACTATCAAGAGACCCAGTACTTC. Its protein is CASSQLRDYQETQYF.

The chain uses TRBV19 and TRBJ2-7, with a weak D call TRBD2 (5 bases). V lost 3 bases and J 5 bases, leaving 5 bases between the germline ends. CDR3 length equals 11 residues. The germline CDR1 and CDR2 sequences are LNHDA and SQIVND (reference sequence). In DNA, the CDR3 is TGTGCCAGTAGTATCGGGAACGAGCAGTACTTC. Protein product: CASSIGNEQYF.

J is TRBJ1-4 and V is TRBV2; D possibly corresponds to TRBD1 (6 bases). The CDR3 length is 14 residues. Per the germline V gene, CDR1 is SNHLY and CDR2 is FYNNEI. The V and J ends lost 4 bases and 5 bases respectively, with 11 bases between them. CDR3 protein: CASSVGTKNEKLFF. Here the CDR3 DNA reads TGTGCCAGCAGTGTCGGGACAAAAAATGAAAAACTGTTTTTT.

This rearrangement joins TRBV11-2 to TRBJ1-1, with D possibly matching TRBD1 (5 bases). The CDR3 is made up of 14 amino acids. Per the germline V gene, CDR1 is SGHAT and CDR2 is FQNNGV. The V end was cut by 4 bases, the J end by 5 bases, with 14 bases between. CDR3 bases: TGTGCCAGCAGCTCCTTGGCAGGGCGGACTGAAGCTTTCTTT. This sequence encodes CASSSLAGRTEAFF. The complete variable domain, with remaining parts taken from reference TRBV11-2 and TRBJ1-1, reads EAGVAQSPRYKIIEKRQSVAFWCNPISGHATLYWYQQILGQGPKLLIQFQNNGVVDDSQLPKDRFSAERLKGVDSTLKIQPAKLEDSAVYLCASSSLAGRTEAFFGQGTRLTVV.

This chain links TRBV9 with TRBJ1-6; D might be TRBD1 (5 bases). Per the germline V gene, CDR1 is SGDLS and CDR2 is YYNGEE. V dropped 6 bases and J dropped 2 bases, with 12 bases sitting between them. This CDR3 is 15 amino acids long. The CDR3 loop is CASTRDGAYNSPLHF. CDR3 DNA sequence: TGTGCCAGCACTCGGGACGGAGCCTATAATTCACCCCTCCACTTT.

The CDR3 region is CASSQAVPRSQMVSEQYF. CDR3 sequence (DNA): TGCGCCAGCAGCCAAGCCGTCCCTCGGTCCCAGATGGTTAGCGAGCAGTACTTC. The J gene is TRBJ2-7, the V gene TRBV4-1; D is undetermined. The CDR3 has 18 residues. The V end was cut by 1 base, the J end by 6 bases, with 25 bases between. Germline V gene lookup returns CDR1 MGHRA and CDR2 YSYEKL.

The chain combines TRBV27 with TRBJ2-7; D tentatively reads TRBD1 or TRBD2 (5 bases each). V lost 5 bases to trimming and J lost 2 bases, with 19 bases between them. Germline CDR1 MNHEY, CDR2 SMNVEV (reference sequence). The CDR3 extends over 16 amino acids. The CDR3 nucleotides are TGTGCCAGCAGTGTCAACCGGGACGTATTCCCCTACGAGCAGTACTTC. Protein: CASSVNRDVFPYEQYF.

In this sample, this clone turned up once. The chain joins TRBV7-3 to TRBJ2-3; 7 positions agree with TRBD2. V shed 3 bases and J 1 base; nucleotides not matched to a gene: 4. The CDR3 length is 15 residues. Germline CDR1 and CDR2: SGHTA and FQGTGA. CDR3 sequence (DNA): TGTGCCAGCAGCTTCCTTGGGGGGGGCACAGATACGCAGTATTTT. Translation: CASSFLGGGTDTQYF.

This clone showed up just once. This chain connects TRBV7-3 to TRBJ2-2, with 7 positions matching TRBD1. CDR1 SGHTA and CDR2 FQGTGA come from the germline V gene. V lost 1 base to trimming and J lost 5 bases; unmatched junction nucleotides: 7. The CDR3 spans 16 residues. CDR3 in amino acids: CASSLSSSRGTGELFF. The CDR3 DNA reads as TGTGCCAGCAGCTTAAGCAGTTCCAGGGGGACCGGGGAGCTGTTTTTT.